This T cell receptor (beta chain) comes out of a study of long-term antiretroviral therapy in people with HIV (dated by TCRdb to the early 2020s). Turning to the overall study: The earliest samples were collected about a decade before the 2015 WHO recommendation for immediate ART, when ART was typically delayed until CD4 counts fell. Among the 30 or so participants with HIV, more than ten were female. From some 30 adults with confirmed HIV infection, the cohort provided under 250 cryopreserved PBMC samples, gathered serially across a mean of around 6 years (range 1-12). A retrospective serial study tested whether ART initiation and durable HIV suppression were associated with changes in peripheral blood TRB repertoire composition and diversity. Test extractions of a monoclonal T-cell line alongside a few dozen polyclonal samples showed no cross-contamination during QIAcube processing. Findings and caveats that apply to the study as a whole: The samples span the years 2004 to 2017, and the ART regimens used may be less effective than current regimens. Inferences about post-ART repertoire changes were limited because no data were available on ART adherence, viral resistance or therapy changes. Starting ART was linked to a significant rise in TRB diversity, yet even with long-term ART the diversity remained significantly lower than in transplant donor controls. Because pre-ART samples had limited cell numbers, profiling was done on unsorted PBMC rather than on sorted CD4+ and CD8+ T cells. The repertoire was dominated across all time points by expanded TRB clones identified before ART initiation, although this dominance was seen to fluctuate and to decrease in many PLHIV after ART. CDR3 length ranges in HIV repertoires were narrower than in controls, and network structure suggested an antigen-experienced repertoire with only a slight naive shift after ART. Limited PBMC availability meant only the TCR beta chain was sequenced, without alpha chain pairing.

To be included, a participant needed at least one PBMC sample from before ART initiation plus at least two post-ART samples. All participants with HIV were treated in the United States of America. Before DNA extraction, cryopreserved samples of roughly 0.85-10 million PBMC were thawed and washed. At the time of the earliest PBMC sample, participants with HIV were aged between roughly 23 and 60 years. PBMC samples from each participant spanned 1-4 timepoints before ART initiation and 2-8 timepoints after ART initiation, with a median of 7 samples. Serial HIV viral load, CD4+ T-cell count, ART history and demographic data were obtained for every participant. Genomic DNA was extracted from unsorted PBMC with a Qiagen kit on a QIAcube, processed in batches of 12 samples. Sequencing of the TRB variable region was done with the immunoSEQ hsTCRB v3.0 assay at survey level resolution. TRB sequencing targeted a depth of roughly 35,000-55,000 T-cell genomes per sample. An Illumina MiSeq with a v3 150-cycle kit was used to sequence the pooled TRB libraries. In the source study's methods: Analysis of repertoires was carried out in R inside a reproducible Nextflow workflow spanning QC, data transformation and analysis. Custom analyses were implemented in LymphoSeq2, an R package for AIRR-Seq data exploration. A few samples that yielded fewer than 5000 total TRB sequences were excluded, so that about 200 HIV repertoires were analyzed. Among the roughly 200 retained HIV repertoires, 59 were collected before ART initiation and 129 after ART initiation. Repertoires were downsampled to 5000 TRB nucleotide sequences, and summary statistics were averaged over 100 downsampling iterations. Only TRB sequences with CDR3 regions of at least seven amino acids were retained for analysis. A Shannon entropy-derived clonality score and the Gini coefficient were used to measure diversity. In repertoire networks, the top 5000 CDR3 amino acid sequences were linked whenever an edit distance of one separated two sequences. GLIPH2 predicted antigen specificity groups and MHC restriction for TRB CDR3 amino acid sequences. To flag known CMV, EBV, HIV or tissue antigen associations, CDR3 amino acid sequences were matched against VDJdb and McPAS-TCR. Pre-ART, post-ART and control groups were compared with Wilcoxon signed-rank tests and Holm-Bonferroni correction. TCRdb took this table from immuneACCESS and kept in-frame rearrangements with V and J called. Such tables lack part of the clones; where checked against another copy, unresolved V genes explain under half of the gap, and the rest is unexplained. V, J and clone size were drawn from that table, and D and trimming were deduced from the DNA. This sample has about 20,000 clones in its table, and 90% of those were observed once. Of the sample, over 7.5% is held by the ten largest clones.

For this clone: What antigen it recognizes has not been identified. It has no much larger one-base neighbor in the sample; base qualities were not kept.

This TCR was sampled from a woman aged 25 to 39 with HIV. The sample was unsorted PBMCs, taken 4.2 to 4.5 years before starting antiretroviral therapy.

The DNA sequence is TGTGCCAGCAGTGATCCCCCGGGACAGGCCTATCAGCCCCAGCATTTT. This codes for CASSDPPGQAYQPQHF. The chain links TRBV6-1 with TRBJ1-5, with TRBD1 matching 8 junction bases. According to the germline V gene, CDR1 reads MNHNS and CDR2 reads SASEGT. From the cysteine through the phenylalanine, the CDR3 covers 16 amino acids. The entry retains the CDR3 DNA only, 48 bases that are in frame from base 1. Compared with germline, V lacks 3 bases and J lacks 5 bases; bases without a gene match: 9.